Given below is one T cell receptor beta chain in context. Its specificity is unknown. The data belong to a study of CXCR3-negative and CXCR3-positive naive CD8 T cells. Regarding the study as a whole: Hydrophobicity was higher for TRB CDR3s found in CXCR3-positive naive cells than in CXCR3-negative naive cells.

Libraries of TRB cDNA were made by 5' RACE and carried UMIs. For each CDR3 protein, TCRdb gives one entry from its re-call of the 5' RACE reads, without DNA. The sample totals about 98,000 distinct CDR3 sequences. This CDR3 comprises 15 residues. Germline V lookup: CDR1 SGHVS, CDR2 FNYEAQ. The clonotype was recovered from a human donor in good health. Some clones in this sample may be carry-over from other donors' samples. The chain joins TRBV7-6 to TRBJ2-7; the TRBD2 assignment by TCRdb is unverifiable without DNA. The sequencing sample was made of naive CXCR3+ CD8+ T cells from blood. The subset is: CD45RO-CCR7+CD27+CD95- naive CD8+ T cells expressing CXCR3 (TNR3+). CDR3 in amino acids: CASGRPGTSAYEQYF.